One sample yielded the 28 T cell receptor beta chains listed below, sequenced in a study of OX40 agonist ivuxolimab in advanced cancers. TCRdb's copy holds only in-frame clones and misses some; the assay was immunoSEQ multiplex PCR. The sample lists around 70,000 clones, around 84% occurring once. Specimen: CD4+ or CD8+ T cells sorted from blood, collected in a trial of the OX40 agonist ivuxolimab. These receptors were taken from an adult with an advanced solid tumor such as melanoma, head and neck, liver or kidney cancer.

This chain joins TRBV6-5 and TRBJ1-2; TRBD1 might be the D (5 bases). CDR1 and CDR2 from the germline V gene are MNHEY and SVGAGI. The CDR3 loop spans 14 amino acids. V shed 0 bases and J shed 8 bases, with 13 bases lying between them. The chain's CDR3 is CASSYSSAGRGYTF. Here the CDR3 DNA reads TGTGCCAGCAGTTACTCCTCGGCAGGGAGGGGCTACACCTTC.

The CDR3 sequence is CASSQAAREDSNQPQHF. CDR3 bases: TGTGCCAGCAGCCAAGCCGCGAGGGAGGATAGCAATCAGCCCCAGCATTTT. The chain carries TRBV14 and TRBJ1-5; no clear D gene. Germline CDR1 and CDR2: SGHDN and FVKESK. Trimming removed 1 base from V and 0 bases from J, with 13 bases in between. This CDR3 has 17 amino acids.

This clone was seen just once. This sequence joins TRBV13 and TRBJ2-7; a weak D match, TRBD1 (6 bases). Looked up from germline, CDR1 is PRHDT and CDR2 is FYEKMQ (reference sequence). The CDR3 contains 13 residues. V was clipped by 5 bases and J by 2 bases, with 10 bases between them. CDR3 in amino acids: CASSINRAYEQYF. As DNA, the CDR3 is TGTGCCAGCAGCATAAACAGGGCCTACGAGCAGTACTTC.

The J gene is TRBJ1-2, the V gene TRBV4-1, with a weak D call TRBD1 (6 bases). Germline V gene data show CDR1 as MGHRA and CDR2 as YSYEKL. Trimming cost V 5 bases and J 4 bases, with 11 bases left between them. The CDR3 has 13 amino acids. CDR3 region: CASSFTGSYGYTF. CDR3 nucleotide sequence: TGCGCCAGCAGCTTTACAGGGTCCTATGGCTACACCTTC.

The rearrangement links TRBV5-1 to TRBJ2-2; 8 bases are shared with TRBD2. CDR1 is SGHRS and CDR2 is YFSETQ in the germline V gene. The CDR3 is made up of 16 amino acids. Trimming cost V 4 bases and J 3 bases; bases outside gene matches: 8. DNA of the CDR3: TGCGCCAGCAGCCCGGGGAGCGGGGGATACACCGGGGAGCTGTTTTTT. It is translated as CASSPGSGGYTGELFF.

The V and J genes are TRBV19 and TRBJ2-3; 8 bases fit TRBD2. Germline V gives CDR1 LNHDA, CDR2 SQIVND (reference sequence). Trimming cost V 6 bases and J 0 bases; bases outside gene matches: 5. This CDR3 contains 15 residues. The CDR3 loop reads CASRLGGGSTDTQYF. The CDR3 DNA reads TGTGCCAGTAGATTGGGCGGGGGGAGCACAGATACGCAGTATTTT.

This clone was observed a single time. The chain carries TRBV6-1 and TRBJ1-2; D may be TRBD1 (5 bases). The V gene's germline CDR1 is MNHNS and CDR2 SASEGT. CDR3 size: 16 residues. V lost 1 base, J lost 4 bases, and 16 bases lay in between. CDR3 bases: TGTGCCAGCAGTGAAGAGGGGAAACTTCTCATCTATGGCTACACCTTC. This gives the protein CASSEEGKLLIYGYTF.

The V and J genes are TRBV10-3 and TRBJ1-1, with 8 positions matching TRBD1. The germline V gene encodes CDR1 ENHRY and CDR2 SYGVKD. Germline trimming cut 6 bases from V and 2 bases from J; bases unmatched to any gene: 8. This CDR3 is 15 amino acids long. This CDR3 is CAIRRQGSKNTEAFF. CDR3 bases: TGTGCCATCAGGCGACAGGGGAGTAAAAACACTGAAGCTTTCTTT.

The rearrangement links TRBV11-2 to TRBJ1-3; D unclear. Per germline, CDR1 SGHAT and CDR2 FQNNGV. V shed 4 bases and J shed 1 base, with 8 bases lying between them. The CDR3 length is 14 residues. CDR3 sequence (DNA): TGTGCCAGCAGCTCGCAGCGTTCTGGAAACACCATATATTTT. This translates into CASSSQRSGNTIYF. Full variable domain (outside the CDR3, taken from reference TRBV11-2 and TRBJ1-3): EAGVAQSPRYKIIEKRQSVAFWCNPISGHATLYWYQQILGQGPKLLIQFQNNGVVDDSQLPKDRFSAERLKGVDSTLKIQPAKLEDSAVYLCASSSQRSGNTIYFGEGSWLTVV.

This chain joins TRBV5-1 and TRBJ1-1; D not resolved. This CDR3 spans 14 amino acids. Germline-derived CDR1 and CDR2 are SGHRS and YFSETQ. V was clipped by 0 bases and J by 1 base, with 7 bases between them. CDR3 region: CASSLAVSNTEAFF. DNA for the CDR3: TGCGCCAGCAGCTTGGCTGTTTCGAACACTGAAGCTTTCTTT.

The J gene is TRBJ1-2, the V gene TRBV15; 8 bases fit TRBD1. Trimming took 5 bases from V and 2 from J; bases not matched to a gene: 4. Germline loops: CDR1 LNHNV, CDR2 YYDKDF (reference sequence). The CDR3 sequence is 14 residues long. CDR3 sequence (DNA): TGTGCCACCAGCGCGGACAGGGCGAACTATGGCTACACCTTC. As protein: CATSADRANYGYTF.

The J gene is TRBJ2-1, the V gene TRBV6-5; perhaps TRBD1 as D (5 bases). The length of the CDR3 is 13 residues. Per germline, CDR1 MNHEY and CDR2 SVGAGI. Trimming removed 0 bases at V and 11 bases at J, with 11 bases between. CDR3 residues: CASSYSSGAKQFF. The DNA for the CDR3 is TGTGCCAGCAGTTACTCGAGTGGGGCAAAGCAGTTCTTC.

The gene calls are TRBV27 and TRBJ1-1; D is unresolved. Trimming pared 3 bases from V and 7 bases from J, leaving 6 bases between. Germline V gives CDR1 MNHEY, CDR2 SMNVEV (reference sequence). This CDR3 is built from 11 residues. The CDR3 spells CASSFEGEAFF. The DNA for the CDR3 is TGTGCCAGCAGTTTTGAAGGTGAAGCTTTCTTT.

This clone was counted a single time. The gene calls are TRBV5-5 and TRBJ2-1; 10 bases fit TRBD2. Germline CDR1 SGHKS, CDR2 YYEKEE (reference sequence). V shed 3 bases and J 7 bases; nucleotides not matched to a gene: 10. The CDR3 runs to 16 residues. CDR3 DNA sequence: TGTGCCAGCAGCTCCTTAGCGGGGGGCCAGGGGAATGAGCAGTTCTTC. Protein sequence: CASSSLAGGQGNEQFF.

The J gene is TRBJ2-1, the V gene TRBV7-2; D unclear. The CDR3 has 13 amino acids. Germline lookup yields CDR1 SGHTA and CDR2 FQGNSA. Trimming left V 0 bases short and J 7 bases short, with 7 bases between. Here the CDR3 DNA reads TGTGCCAGCAGCTTAGCAGGGTGGAATGAGCAGTTCTTC. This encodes CASSLAGWNEQFF.

Written as DNA, the CDR3 is TGTGCCACTCGGGGATTTCCCACTGAAGCTTTCTTT. Protein sequence: CATRGFPTEAFF. V is TRBV28 and J is TRBJ1-1; no clear D gene. Germline lookup yields CDR1 MDHEN and CDR2 SYDVKM. This CDR3 is 12 amino acids long. V lost 10 bases and J lost 4, with 13 bases in between.

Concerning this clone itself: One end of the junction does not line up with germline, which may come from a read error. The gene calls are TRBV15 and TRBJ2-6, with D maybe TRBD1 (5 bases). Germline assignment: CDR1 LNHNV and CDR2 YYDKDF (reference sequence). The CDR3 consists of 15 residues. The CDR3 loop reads CATSRGNSGANILTF. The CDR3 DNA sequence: TGTGCCACCAGCAGAGGAAACTCTGGGGCCAACATCCTGACTTTC.

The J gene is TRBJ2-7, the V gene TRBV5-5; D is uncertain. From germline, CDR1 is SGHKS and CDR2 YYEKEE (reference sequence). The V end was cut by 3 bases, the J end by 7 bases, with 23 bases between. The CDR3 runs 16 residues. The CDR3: CASSSTPDGLLGEQYF. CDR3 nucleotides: TGTGCCAGCAGCTCTACCCCCGACGGTCTATTGGGAGAGCAGTACTTC.

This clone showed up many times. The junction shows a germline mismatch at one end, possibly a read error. The CDR3 DNA is TGTGCTAGCAGCGGTCCCGGGGAGACCCAGTACTTC. This encodes CASSGPGETQYF. The chain has TRBV7-7 and TRBJ2-5; D may be TRBD2 (5 bases). The CDR3 spans 12 residues. The V gene's germline CDR1 is SSHAT and CDR2 FNYEAQ (reference sequence).

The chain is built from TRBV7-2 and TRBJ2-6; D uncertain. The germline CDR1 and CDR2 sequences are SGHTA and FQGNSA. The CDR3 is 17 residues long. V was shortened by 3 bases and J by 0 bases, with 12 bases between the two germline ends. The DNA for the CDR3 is TGTGCCAGCAGCTTCCTGGGTTTCGGCTCTGGGGCCAACGTCCTGACTTTC. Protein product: CASSFLGFGSGANVLTF.

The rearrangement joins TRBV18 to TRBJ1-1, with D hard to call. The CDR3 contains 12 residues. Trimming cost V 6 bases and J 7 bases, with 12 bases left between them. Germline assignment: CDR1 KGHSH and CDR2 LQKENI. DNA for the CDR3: TGTGCCAGCTCCCCTGGTACACGTGAAGCTTTCTTT. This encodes CASSPGTREAFF. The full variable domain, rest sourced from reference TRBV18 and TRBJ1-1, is NAGVMQNPRHLVRRRGQEARLRCSPMKGHSHVYWYRQLPEEGLKFMVYLQKENIIDESGMPKERFSAEFPKEGPSILRIQQVVRGDSAAYFCASSPGTREAFFGQGTRLTVV.

CDR3 region: CASSYSLRYQETQYF. The DNA for the CDR3 is TGTGCCAGCAGTTACTCGCTTCGGTACCAAGAGACCCAGTACTTC. This chain links TRBV6-5 with TRBJ2-5; D gene uncertain. Trimming shortened V by 0 bases and J by 0 bases, and 8 bases separated the two germline ends. Germline V lookup: CDR1 MNHEY, CDR2 SVGAGI. The CDR3 has 15 amino acids.

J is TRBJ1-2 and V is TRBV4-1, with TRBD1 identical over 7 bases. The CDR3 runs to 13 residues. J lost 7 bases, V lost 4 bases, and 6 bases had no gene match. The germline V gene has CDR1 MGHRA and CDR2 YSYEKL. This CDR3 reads CASSPGGTAGYTF. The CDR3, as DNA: TGCGCCAGCAGCCCTGGGGGGACAGCTGGCTACACCTTC.

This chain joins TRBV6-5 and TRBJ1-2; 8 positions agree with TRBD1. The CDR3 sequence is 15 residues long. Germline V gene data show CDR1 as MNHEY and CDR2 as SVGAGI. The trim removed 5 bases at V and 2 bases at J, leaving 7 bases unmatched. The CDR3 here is CASSPGQGVNYGYTF. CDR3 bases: TGTGCCAGCAGTCCCGGACAGGGAGTAAACTATGGCTACACCTTC.

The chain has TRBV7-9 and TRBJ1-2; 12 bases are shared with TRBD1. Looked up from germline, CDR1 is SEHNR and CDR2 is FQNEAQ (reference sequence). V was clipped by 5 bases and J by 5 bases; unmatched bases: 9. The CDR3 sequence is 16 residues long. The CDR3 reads CASSPPWDRGQYGYTF. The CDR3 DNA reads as TGTGCCAGCAGCCCACCATGGGACAGGGGGCAGTATGGCTACACCTTC.

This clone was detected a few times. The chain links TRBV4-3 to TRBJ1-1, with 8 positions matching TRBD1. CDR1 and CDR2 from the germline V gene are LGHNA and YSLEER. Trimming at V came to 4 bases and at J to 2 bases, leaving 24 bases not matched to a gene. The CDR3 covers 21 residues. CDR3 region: CASSRRYQGSASRGQNTEAFF. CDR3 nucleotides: TGCGCCAGCAGCCGTAGATATCAGGGTTCGGCAAGCAGGGGGCAAAACACTGAAGCTTTCTTT.

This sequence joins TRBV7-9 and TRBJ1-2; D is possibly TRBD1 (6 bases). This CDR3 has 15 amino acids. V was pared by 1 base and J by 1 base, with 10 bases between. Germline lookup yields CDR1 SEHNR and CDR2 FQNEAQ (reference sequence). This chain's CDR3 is CASSLGGANNYGYTF. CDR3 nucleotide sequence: TGTGCCAGCAGCTTAGGGGGGGCAAATAACTATGGCTACACCTTC.

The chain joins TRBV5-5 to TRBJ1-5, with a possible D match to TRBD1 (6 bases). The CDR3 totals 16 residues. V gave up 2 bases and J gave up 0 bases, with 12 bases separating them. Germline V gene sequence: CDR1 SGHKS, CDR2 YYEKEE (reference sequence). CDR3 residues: CASSLGQPDSNQPQHF. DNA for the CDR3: TGTGCCAGCAGCTTAGGACAGCCAGATAGCAATCAGCCCCAGCATTTT.